This TCR beta chain was documented in a study of CD8 T cells in ankylosing spondylitis (dated by TCRdb to 2016 to 2017). Looking at the study overall: The study profiled T cell receptor beta repertoires in healthy donors and ankylosing spondylitis patients to find disease-linked TCR variants. The full study cohort was made up of under 30 ankylosing spondylitis patients and roughly 98 healthy donors. Peripheral blood was sampled, and synovial fluid was additionally collected from ankylosing spondylitis patients.

Sequencing instrument: Illumina HiSeq 2500. Quantitative 5'-RACE with molecular barcodes was used to prepare TCR beta libraries. Per the authors' processing: To identify disease-linked TCR variants, a new computational method was used, one built on a probabilistic model of VDJ rearrangement. TCRdb handled the public reads itself, with Q25 trimming in fastp and clone calling in MiXCR, and kept productive beta chains. Here each entry gathers all rows of one CDR3 protein and keeps the most common genes and DNA. The V and J calls shown here were made by TCRdb, not taken from the authors' results. Counted in this sample were about 42,000 distinct CDR3 sequences; about 2.5% of them appeared once. The top ten hold 4.6% of the sample. The table lists this clonotype with many counts. Its antigen is unknown. Per-nucleotide qualities are absent, and no much larger clonotype sits a single base away. What the study reported, not specific to this receptor: Some motif variants had previously been reported in the synovial fluid and blood of reactive arthritis patients, which suggests shared mechanisms of disease initiation. The disease-linked clones were reported to be significantly enriched in matched synovial fluid samples from ankylosing spondylitis patients. The disease-linked clones showed a CD8+ phenotype and occurred at relatively low frequencies in peripheral blood. A TCR beta motif of eight highly homologous amino acid variants appeared characteristic of blood from ankylosing spondylitis patients.

This TCR was sampled from a male donor with ankylosing spondylitis or in good health (not recorded which). Sequencing was carried out using blood, either unsorted or a sorted T cell fraction (not recorded which).

The DNA reads as follows: TGTGCCAGCAGCGAGGAGACTAGCGGGAGGGCCTACGAGCAGTTCTTC. Its protein reads: CASSEETSGRAYEQFF. The chain is made from TRBV9 and TRBJ2-1, with 14 bases in between that match TRBD2. CDR1 SGDLS and CDR2 YYNGEE are derived from the germline V gene. From V the trimming removes 3 bases and from J it removes 10 bases, while the gene matches leave 9 bases of the junction unaccounted for. Its CDR3 holds 16 amino acids, cysteine through phenylalanine. This entry keeps only the CDR3 DNA: 48 bases, framed from base 1.